The 6 T cell receptor beta chains given below trace back to one sample, sequenced in a study of T-cell memory formation after mild COVID-19. Each CDR3 protein gets one entry after TCRdb re-called the 5' RACE reads with MiXCR. The sample holds just under 550,000 distinct CDR3 sequences; about a fifth are singletons and the top ten take approximately 13%. The sequenced sample was PBMCs or a T cell subset sorted from them (not recorded which). Every receptor here comes from an adult woman who had mild COVID-19 (a few samples of this study predate the infection). Cell type and time point are not known.

The chain carries TRBV12-3 or TRBV12-4 and TRBJ2-5; D possibly matches TRBD1 or TRBD2 (5 bases each). V lost 8 bases and J 1 base, leaving 14 bases between the germline ends. The CDR3 length is 14 residues. The CDR3 DNA follows: TGTGCCAGCGAGAAAAAGGGGACCCAAGAGACCCAGTACTTC. Residues: CASEKKGTQETQYF.

The CDR3 DNA is TGTGCCAGCAGTGTTGGGACAGGGACTGTTCAGCCCCAGCATTTT. It specifies CASSVGTGTVQPQHF. This rearrangement joins TRBV12-3 or TRBV12-4 to TRBJ1-5, with 9 bases that match TRBD1. This CDR3 region has 15 residues. The V gene end was trimmed by 5 bases and the J gene end by 6 bases; junction bases not matched to a gene: 8.

A single count supports this clonotype. The J gene is TRBJ2-7, the V gene TRBV6-1; D possibly corresponds to TRBD2 (5 bases). CDR3 size: 11 residues. Trimming took off 7 bases at V and 6 bases at J, with 10 bases between the two ends. Germline V lookup: CDR1 MNHNS, CDR2 SASEGT. CDR3 in DNA: TGTGCCAGCACCTCCGAGGGCGAGCAGTACTTC. It specifies CASTSEGEQYF.

This clonotype was detected only a few times. This chain uses TRBV5-1 with TRBJ2-1; D is tentatively TRBD1 or TRBD2 (5 bases each). CDR1 and CDR2 from the germline V gene are SGHRS and YFSETQ. The CDR3 consists of 15 residues. Trimming removed 0 bases from V and 5 bases from J, with 12 bases in between. The CDR3 loop is CASSLAGTENNEQFF. Written as DNA, the CDR3 is TGCGCCAGCAGCTTGGCCGGGACGGAGAACAATGAGCAGTTCTTC.

The table lists this clonotype with a few counts. One junction end does not reproduce the germline sequence, and a read error may be involved. The V call is TRBV7-7, the J call TRBJ2-3, with TRBD2 matching over 12 bases. The CDR3 is made up of 17 amino acids. Germline V CDR1 and CDR2: SSHAT, FNYEAQ (reference sequence). CDR3 sequence reads: CASSPLAGGPGTDTQYF. Written as DNA, the CDR3 is TGTGCTAGCAGCCCCCTAGCGGGAGGGCCAGGCACAGATACGCAGTATTTT.

The sample holds a few counts of this clonotype. The chain recombines TRBV12-3 or TRBV12-4 with TRBJ2-7; tentative D call: TRBD2 (5 bases). V was shortened by 1 base and J by 1 base, with 14 bases between the two germline ends. The CDR3 extends over 16 amino acids. The CDR3 DNA sequence: TGTGCCAGCAGTTTAGGTAGCCCGGAGGATTCCTACGAGCAGTACTTC. Translation: CASSLGSPEDSYEQYF.